This TCR beta chain derives from a study of OX40 agonist ivuxolimab in advanced cancers. Looking at the study overall: Prior anti-PD-1, anti-PD-L1 or anti-CTLA-4 therapy was allowed; roughly 40% had some. Regarding the study as a whole: The study found among the lowest clonal expansion in partial responders at 0.1-3.0 mg/kg. Expanded clones tended on average to be more numerous among CD8+ T cells than CD4+.

Germline V gene sequence: CDR1 SGHKS, CDR2 YYEKEE (reference sequence). V was trimmed by 4 bases and J by 4 bases, leaving 17 bases between them. This CDR3 is built from 15 residues. About this clone itself: The antigen remains undetermined.

People who had autoimmune disease history or systemic immunosuppression were excluded. Produced via immunoSEQ multiplex PCR; TCRdb's table is partial and in-frame only. The sample contains about 81,000 clones, 88% of which appear only once. The material was CD4+ or CD8+ T cells sorted from blood, obtained in a trial of the OX40 agonist ivuxolimab. The TCR originated in an adult with an advanced solid tumor such as melanoma, head and neck, liver or kidney cancer. The chain recombines TRBV5-5 with TRBJ2-5, with no clear D. The CDR3 nucleotides are TGTGCCAGCAGCCTAACCTTGGACGGCCTAGAGACCCAGTACTTC. Residues: CASSLTLDGLETQYF.